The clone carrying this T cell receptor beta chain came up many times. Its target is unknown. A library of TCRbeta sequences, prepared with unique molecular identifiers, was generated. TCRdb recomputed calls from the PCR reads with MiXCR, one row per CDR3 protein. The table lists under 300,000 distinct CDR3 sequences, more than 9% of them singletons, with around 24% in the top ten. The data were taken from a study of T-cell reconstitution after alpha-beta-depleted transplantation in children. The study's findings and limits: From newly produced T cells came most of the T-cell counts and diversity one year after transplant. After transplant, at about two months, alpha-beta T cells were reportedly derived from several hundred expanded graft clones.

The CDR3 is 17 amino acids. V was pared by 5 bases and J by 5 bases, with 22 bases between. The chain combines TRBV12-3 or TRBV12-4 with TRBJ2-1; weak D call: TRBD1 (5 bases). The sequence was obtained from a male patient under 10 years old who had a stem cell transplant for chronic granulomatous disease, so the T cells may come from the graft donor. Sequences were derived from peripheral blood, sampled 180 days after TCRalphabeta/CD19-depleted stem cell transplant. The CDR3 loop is CASSLDRSPNPHNEQFF. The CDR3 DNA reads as TGTGCCAGCAGTCTAGACAGATCCCCCAACCCCCACAATGAGCAGTTCTTC.